These 8 T cell receptor beta chains were all obtained from the same sample, sequenced in a study of blood T cell repertoires in COVID-19 (dated by TCRdb to 2020 to 2022). Libraries came from the immunoSEQ multiplex PCR assay. TCRdb provides this immuneACCESS table in a form limited to in-frame rearrangements. Some clones are lacking; in checked studies, under half of them reflect an unresolved V gene, and why the rest are absent is not known. The sample yields over 50,000 clones; around 90% were counted once. The ten biggest clones cover 3.5% of the sample. The sequencing input was peripheral blood. Receptors were obtained from a man aged 50 to 60 with active COVID-19.

V usage is TRBV18 and J usage is TRBJ2-7; no definite D call. Germline V gene data show CDR1 as KGHSH and CDR2 as LQKENI. V lost 3 bases and J lost 3, with 6 bases in between. The CDR3 contains 12 residues. Here the CDR3 reads CASSPNYYEQYF. CDR3 in DNA: TGTGCCAGCTCACCCAACTACTACGAGCAGTACTTC.

This chain connects TRBV6-1 to TRBJ2-3; 12 nucleotides line up with TRBD2. This CDR3 contains 17 residues. Germline CDR1 is MNHNS and CDR2 is SASEGT. V trimming: 3 bases; J trimming: 4 bases; junction bases outside the gene matches: 8. The CDR3 nucleotides read TGTGCCAGCAGTGAGAGGACTAGCGGGGCAAGGGCAGATACGCAGTATTTT. It is translated as CASSERTSGARADTQYF.

The rearrangement uses TRBV7-2 and TRBJ2-7; no reliable D call. The CDR3 has 14 residues. Germline-derived CDR1 and CDR2 are SGHTA and FQGNSA. V lost 4 bases and J lost 4, with 14 bases in between. CDR3: CASSYTPLQYEQYF. The DNA for the CDR3 is TGTGCCAGCAGCTATACCCCCCTCCAGTACGAGCAGTACTTC.

The genes are TRBV11-2 and TRBJ2-1; D ambiguous. V lost 5 bases, J lost 6 bases, and 14 bases lay in between. The CDR3 has 14 amino acids. The V gene's germline CDR1 is SGHAT and CDR2 FQNNGV. CDR3 sequence: CASSGRPGGNEQFF. The CDR3 region has the DNA TGTGCCAGCAGCGGCCGCCCGGGTGGCAATGAGCAGTTCTTC.

The V gene is TRBV7-2, the J gene TRBJ2-3; 8 nucleotides align to TRBD2. Unmatched junction bases numbered 15, after V lost 3 bases and J lost 7 bases. Germline V CDR1 and CDR2: SGHTA, FQGNSA. CDR3 size: 17 residues. The CDR3 DNA reads as TGTGCCAGCAGCTTGATGGGCGGGGGGCCTCCGCTGAATACGCAGTATTTT. Protein: CASSLMGGGPPLNTQYF.

The V gene is TRBV7-9, the J gene TRBJ2-1; TRBD1 aligns across 7 bases. CDR3 length: 14 residues. The V gene's germline CDR1 is SEHNR and CDR2 FQNEAQ (reference sequence). The junction had 5 bases not matched to a gene; V was cut back by 5 bases and J by 4 bases. The chain's CDR3 is CASSIRQGYNEQFF. The CDR3 DNA is TGTGCCAGCAGCATAAGACAGGGTTACAATGAGCAGTTCTTC.

In nucleotides, the CDR3 is TGTGCCAGCAGTCGAGGGGGCGCGGGGGCCAACGTCCTGACTTTC. Translation gives CASSRGGAGANVLTF. This chain links TRBV6-2 or TRBV6-3 with TRBJ2-6, with 7 bases lining up with TRBD1. CDR1 is MNHEY, CDR2 SVGEGT, per germline. The CDR3 length is 15 residues. V was clipped by 5 bases and J by 4 bases; unmatched bases: 5.

In this sample, this clone turned up once. CDR3: CASSPRGVVQNEQFF. For the CDR3, the DNA is TGTGCCAGCAGTCCCAGGGGGGTCGTTCAAAATGAGCAGTTCTTC. The chain joins TRBV11-2 to TRBJ2-1; TRBD1 is a possible D gene (7 bases). The CDR3 consists of 15 residues. CDR1 and CDR2 (germline): SGHAT, FQNNGV. The V and J ends lost 6 bases and 7 bases respectively, with 19 bases between them. Together with reference TRBV11-2 and TRBJ2-1, the CDR3 gives the full variable domain: EAGVAQSPRYKIIEKRQSVAFWCNPISGHATLYWYQQILGQGPKLLIQFQNNGVVDDSQLPKDRFSAERLKGVDSTLKIQPAKLEDSAVYLCASSPRGVVQNEQFFGPGTRLTVL.